These T cell receptor beta chains were read from a single sample in a study of T cell responses to AZD1222 COVID-19 vaccine. Profiled with immunoSEQ multiplex PCR; TCRdb holds only in-frame clones, not every one. The sample includes about 63,000 clones, roughly 87% of them seen just once. The source was peripheral blood, collected on day 0 of AZD1222 vaccination. The receptors come from an adult in good health. CDR3s leave out the opening cysteine and the closing phenylalanine or tryptophan. Fields, in order: clone size, V gene, CDR3 protein. Rows may omit the clone size; those that give it use once, few, many or a size class.

- | TRBV19 | ASSSLPGQGPGELF
- | TRBV6-6 | ASTLGGSSYEQY
- | TRBV27 | ASSLQGANYGYT
- | TRBV7-9 | ASGAEGSRSGGYT
- | TRBV2 | ASIRQLNTEAF
- | TRBV7-2 | ASSLASTGTNNNEQF
- | TRBV4-1 | ASKPDRGSYNEQF
- | TRBV6-5 | ASSPKWVGNQPQH
- | TRBV28 | ASSYLQGDTQY
- | TRBV20-1 | SAGIDSPLH
- | TRBV27 | ASRGRAPYNEQF
- | TRBV14 | ASSQGGGRSSGNTIY
once | TRBV28 | ASSSPKGAPYGSYNSPLH
once | TRBV6-5 | ASSNRGAERNTIY
few | TRBV29-1 | SVVREIEAF
- | TRBV11-3 | ASSLEIGGRYNEQF
- | TRBV27 | ATSPRYMGEGYT
- | TRBV10-1 | ASRLPGQLNTGELF
- | TRBV14 | ASSQEVSGTYNEQF
once | TRBV15 | ATSSAGGGGTDTQY
once | TRBV5-1 | ASSPTPGGNQPQH
- | TRBV6-5 | ASSYSAGPSYGYT
once | TRBV18 | ASSGDRDQPQH
- | TRBV7-2 | ASSLALGETGNTIY
- | TRBV3-1/TRBV3-2 | ASSQDRKTQY
once | TRBV5-1 | ASSSGTGNNEQF
- | TRBV25-1 | ASSVQGSTDTQY
- | TRBV5-1 | ASNPEPRARTDTQY
- | TRBV7-9 | ASSLRGLVLGGELF
- | TRBV14 | ASSQDQGPYNEQF
- | TRBV19 | ASSIDQGYLEAF
- | TRBV3-1/TRBV3-2 | ASSERVEPEQF
few | TRBV13 | ASSKRDRKPRELF
- | TRBV12-3/TRBV12-4 | ASSPQGREAF
- | TRBV28 | ASSLTGAVEAF